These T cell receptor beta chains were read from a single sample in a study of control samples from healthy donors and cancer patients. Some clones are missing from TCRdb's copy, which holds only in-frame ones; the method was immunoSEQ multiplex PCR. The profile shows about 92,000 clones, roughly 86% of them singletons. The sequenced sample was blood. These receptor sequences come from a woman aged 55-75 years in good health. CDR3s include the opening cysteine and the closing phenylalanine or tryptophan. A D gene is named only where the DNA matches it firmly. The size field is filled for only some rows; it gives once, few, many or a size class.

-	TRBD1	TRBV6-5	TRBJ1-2	TGTGCCAGCGGGGAGACAGGGGACAGGTATGGCTACACCTTC	CASGETGDRYGYTF
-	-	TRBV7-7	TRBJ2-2	TGTGCCAGCAGCAAGGACGGCCCGAACACCGGGGAGCTGTTTTTT	CASSKDGPNTGELFF
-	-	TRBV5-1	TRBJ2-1	TGCGCCAGCAGCTTGGACCCGGTGGGGATTTCCTACAATGAGCAGTTCTTC	CASSLDPVGISYNEQFF
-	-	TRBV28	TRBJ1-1	TGTGCCAGCAGTCCGAAACCTACAGCGCAGGCTTTCTTT	CASSPKPTAQAFF
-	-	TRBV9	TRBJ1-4	TGTGCCAGCAGCGCAGCCATTGCGGTAGAAAAACTGTTTTTT	CASSAAIAVEKLFF
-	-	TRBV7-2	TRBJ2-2	TGTGCCAGCAGCAGCCCGGGACTTCTTAACACCGGGGAGCTGTTTTTT	CASSSPGLLNTGELFF
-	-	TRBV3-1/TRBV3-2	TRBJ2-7	TGTGCCAGCAGCCAAGAGGGGGGATACTCCTACGAGCAGTACTTC	CASSQEGGYSYEQYF
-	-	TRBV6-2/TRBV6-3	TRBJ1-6	TGTGCCAGCAGTCCCGCCGGGACGGCTAATTCACCCCTCCACTTT	CASSPAGTANSPLHF
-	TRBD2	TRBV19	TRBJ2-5	TGTGCCAGTAGTATTCCTGCTAGCGGGGCCCAAGAGACCCAGTACTTC	CASSIPASGAQETQYF
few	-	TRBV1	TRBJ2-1	TGCACCAGCAGCCAAGTGTTGATGACGGGGGGGCATTTCATGACCTCCAATGAGCAGTTCTTC	CTSSQVLMTGGHFMTSNEQFF
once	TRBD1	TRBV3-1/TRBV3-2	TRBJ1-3	TGTGCCAGCAACGAAAGAGGGGGCGCAGGAAACACCATATATTTT	CASNERGGAGNTIYF
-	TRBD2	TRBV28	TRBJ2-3	TGTGCCAGCAGTCGCCCTAGCGGGAAAAGCACAGATACGCAGTATTTT	CASSRPSGKSTDTQYF
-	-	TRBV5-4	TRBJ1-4	TGTGCCAGCAGCCTACAGGGTTTCTCAACTAATGAAAAACTGTTTTTT	CASSLQGFSTNEKLFF
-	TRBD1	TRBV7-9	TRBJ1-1	TGTGCCAGCACCAAGCCACAAGGGGGCGGGATTGAAGCTTTCTTT	CASTKPQGGGIEAFF
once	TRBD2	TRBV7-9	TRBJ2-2	TGTGCCACCGCTAGGACTAGCGGGGGGGCCGGGGAGCTGTTTTTT	CATARTSGGAGELFF
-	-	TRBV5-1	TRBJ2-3	TGCGCCAGCAGCTTGATGATTAGCACAGATACGCAGTATTTT	CASSLMISTDTQYF
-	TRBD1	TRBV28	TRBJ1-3	TGTGCCAGCAGTCCAACAGGGGGCGCCTCTGGAAACACCATATATTTT	CASSPTGGASGNTIYF
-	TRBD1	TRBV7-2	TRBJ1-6	TGTGCCAGCAGCGAACAGGGGGGGAATTCACCCCTCCACTTT	CASSEQGGNSPLHF
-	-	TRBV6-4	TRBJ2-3	TGTGCCAGCAGTGGAGAAGCCACAGATACGCAGTATTTT	CASSGEATDTQYF
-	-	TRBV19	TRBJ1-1	TGTGCCAGTAGTATAGATCTAAGTCTCGGAGGAGCTTTCTTT	CASSIDLSLGGAFF
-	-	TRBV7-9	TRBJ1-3	TGTGCCAGCAGCCGGCGGTCGTTTGACTCTGGAAACACCATATATTTT	CASSRRSFDSGNTIYF
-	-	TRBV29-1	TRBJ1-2	TGCAGCGTTCGACGGGGCGAATATGGCTACACCTTC	CSVRRGEYGYTF
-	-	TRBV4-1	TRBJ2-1	TGCGCCAGCAGCCAAGATCTGGGGGCGGATATAAATGAGCAGTTCTTC	CASSQDLGADINEQFF
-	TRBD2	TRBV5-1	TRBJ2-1	TGCGCCAGCAGCTCTAGCGGGAATACCTACAATGAGCAGTTCTTC	CASSSSGNTYNEQFF
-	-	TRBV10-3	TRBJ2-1	TGTGCCATCAAGACAACAGGGGAGGGGAGTGAGCAGTTCTTC	CAIKTTGEGSEQFF
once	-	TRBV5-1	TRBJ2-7	TGCGCCAGCAGCATTAAAAAGGACAGCCGTTTAGGGGAGCAGTACTTC	CASSIKKDSRLGEQYF
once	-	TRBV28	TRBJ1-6	TGTGCCAGCAGTTTCCCAAGGCAGCCCAATTCACCCCTCCACTTT	CASSFPRQPNSPLHF
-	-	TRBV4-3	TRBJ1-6	TGCGCCAGCAGCCAAGATCGTCAGAATTCACCCCTCCACTTT	CASSQDRQNSPLHF
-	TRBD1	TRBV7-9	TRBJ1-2	TGTGCCAGCAGCGCAATCGCCCTGACAGGGGCCGTTTTAGCAGATGGCTACACCTTC	CASSAIALTGAVLADGYTF
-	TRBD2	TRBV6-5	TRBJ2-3	TGTGCCAGCAGTTTGACTAGCGGGGGGCAGGGAGATACGCAGTATTTT	CASSLTSGGQGDTQYF
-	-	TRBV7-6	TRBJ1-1	TGTGCCAGCAGCTTATCGGAGGGAACAAACACTGAAGCTTTCTTT	CASSLSEGTNTEAFF
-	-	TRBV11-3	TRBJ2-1	TGTGCCAGCAGCCTAGGATCTCATGAGCAGTTCTTC	CASSLGSHEQFF
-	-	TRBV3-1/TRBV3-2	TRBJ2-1	TGTGCCAGCAGCAAACCACCAAGGGATGAGCAGTTCTTC	CASSKPPRDEQFF
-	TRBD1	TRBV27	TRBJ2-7	TGTGCCAGCAGTTCAGGGACAGCGCAATCCTACGAGCAGTACTTC	CASSSGTAQSYEQYF
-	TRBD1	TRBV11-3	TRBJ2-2	TGTGCCAGCAGCTTAGACCAGGGGGCCGGGGAGCTGTTTTTT	CASSLDQGAGELFF
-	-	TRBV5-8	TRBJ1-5	TGTGCCAGCAGCTTGATTACGGGGGAGGGTCCCCAGCATTTT	CASSLITGEGPQHF
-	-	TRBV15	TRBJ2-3	TGTGCCACCAGCAGAGGTAGTACAGGGCTCCGGGATACGCAGTATTTT	CATSRGSTGLRDTQYF
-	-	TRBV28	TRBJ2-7	TGTGCCAGCAGTACGAGCGGTTTCTACGAGCAGTACTTC	CASSTSGFYEQYF
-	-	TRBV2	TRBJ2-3	TGTGCCAGCAGAGTAGACAGTAGTTTTCCCGATACGCAGTATTTT	CASRVDSSFPDTQYF
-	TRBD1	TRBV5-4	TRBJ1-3	TGTGCCAGCAGCCCAGCCGGGACAGGGGCTGGAAACACCATATATTTT	CASSPAGTGAGNTIYF
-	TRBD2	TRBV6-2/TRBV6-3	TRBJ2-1	TGTGCCAGCAGTGCCAAAACCGCCTTGGGACTAGCGGGGGCGAACAATGAGCAGTTCTTC	CASSAKTALGLAGANNEQFF
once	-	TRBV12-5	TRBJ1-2	TGTGCTAGTGCCTTTACTGGGGGGTCCGACTATGGCTACACCTTC	CASAFTGGSDYGYTF
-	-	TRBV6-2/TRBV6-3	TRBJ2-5	TGTGCCAGCAGTTACTTATTCGCCCAAGAGACCCAGTACTTC	CASSYLFAQETQYF
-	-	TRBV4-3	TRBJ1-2	TGCGCCAGCAGCCGACAGGCGGATGGCTACACCTTC	CASSRQADGYTF
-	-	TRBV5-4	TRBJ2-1	TGTGCCAGCACTATCCAGGGCGCGATCTACAATGAGCAGTTCTTC	CASTIQGAIYNEQFF
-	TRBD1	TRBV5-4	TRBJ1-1	TGTGCCAGCAGCTTAATACAGGGGGCTCAATCTGAAGCTTTCTTT	CASSLIQGAQSEAFF
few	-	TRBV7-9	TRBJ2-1	TGTGCCAGCAGCTTAGGCCCGGAGCAGTTCTTC	CASSLGPEQFF
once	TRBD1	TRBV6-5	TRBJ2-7	TGTGCCAGCAGTTACACAGGGGGCCACGAGCAGTACTTC	CASSYTGGHEQYF
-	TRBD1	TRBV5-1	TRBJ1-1	TGCGCCAGCAGCTCGGGGGACAGGGAGGCCACTGAAGCTTTCTTT	CASSSGDREATEAFF
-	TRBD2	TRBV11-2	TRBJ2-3	TGTGCCAGCAGCTTAGCCGCTAGCGGGGGGGCCGGCCCAGATACGCAGTATTTT	CASSLAASGGAGPDTQYF
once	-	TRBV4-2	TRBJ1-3	TGTGCCAGCAGCCAAACACAGGGCACTGGAAACACCATATATTTT	CASSQTQGTGNTIYF
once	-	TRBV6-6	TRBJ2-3	TGTGCCACCCGATATGGGGATACGCAGTATTTT	CATRYGDTQYF
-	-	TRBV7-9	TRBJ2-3	TGTGCCAGCAGCTTAGTGGGGGGAAACACAGATACGCAGTATTTT	CASSLVGGNTDTQYF
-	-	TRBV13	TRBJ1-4	TGTGCCAGCAGCTTACAACAGACAGTTAATGAAAAACTGTTTTTT	CASSLQQTVNEKLFF
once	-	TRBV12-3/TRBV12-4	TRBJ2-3	TGTGCCAGCAGTTTATTGGCAGATACGCAGTATTTT	CASSLLADTQYF
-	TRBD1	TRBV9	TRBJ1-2	TGTGCCAGCAGCGGACAGGGGAGCGACTATGGCTACACCTTC	CASSGQGSDYGYTF